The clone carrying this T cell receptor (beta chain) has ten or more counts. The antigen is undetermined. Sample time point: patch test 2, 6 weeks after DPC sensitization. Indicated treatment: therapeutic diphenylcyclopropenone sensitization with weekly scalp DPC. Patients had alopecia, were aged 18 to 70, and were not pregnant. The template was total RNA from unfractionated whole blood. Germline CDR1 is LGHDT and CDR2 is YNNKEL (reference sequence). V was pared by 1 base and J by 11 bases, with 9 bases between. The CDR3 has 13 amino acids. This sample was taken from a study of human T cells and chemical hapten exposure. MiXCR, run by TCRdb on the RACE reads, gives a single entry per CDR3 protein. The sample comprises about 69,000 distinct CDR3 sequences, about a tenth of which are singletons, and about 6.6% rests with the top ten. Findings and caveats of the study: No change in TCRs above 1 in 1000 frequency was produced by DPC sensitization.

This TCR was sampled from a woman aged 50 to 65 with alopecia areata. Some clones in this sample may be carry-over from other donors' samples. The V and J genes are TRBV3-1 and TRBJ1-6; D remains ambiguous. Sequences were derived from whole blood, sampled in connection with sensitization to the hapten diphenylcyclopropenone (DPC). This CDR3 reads CASSQVREAPLHF. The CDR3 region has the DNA TGTGCCAGCAGCCAAGTAAGGGAAGCACCCCTCCACTTT.